The entry below gives a single TCR beta chain sequence along with its context. CDR3 regions were amplified by Arm-PCR using iRepertoire HTBI primers to build TCR beta libraries. Per the study methods: Gene usage covered approximately 60 TRBV and 13 to 15 TRBJ segments. In TCRdb, the multiplex PCR reads were re-called with MiXCR into one record per CDR3 protein. The V and J calls, along with clone size, are taken from TCRdb and not from the paper's own processing. The sample records about 450,000 distinct CDR3 sequences, about 15% being singletons. The time point: newly diagnosed GD, antithyroid drugs for less than 3 months. From PBMCs, RNA was extracted and then used to make the TCR library. Patients of an endocrinology department in Xi'an, China, were included. This sample stems from a study of regulatory T cells in long-lasting Graves disease. Trimming removed 0 bases from V and 7 bases from J, with 10 bases in between. Germline loops: CDR1 SGHRS, CDR2 YFSETQ. The CDR3 extends over 13 amino acids.

In addition, the sample was reused for a study of T cells in Graves' hyperthyroidism and ophthalmopathy. That paper adds: Patients aged 18 to 65 had newly diagnosed hyperthyroidism of under 2 months' duration. When the TCR CDR3 underwent first-round RT-PCR, the HTBI primer set was used.

Sample: peripheral blood mononuclear cells (PBMCs), taken at new diagnosis, from a patient treated with antithyroid drugs. The receptor's source is a woman aged 45-65 years with Graves disease. The chain employs TRBV5-1 and TRBJ2-5, with D perhaps TRBD2 (6 bases). The CDR3 loop is CASSLEASATQYF. The CDR3 nucleotides read TGCGCCAGCAGCTTGGAGGCTAGCGCGACCCAGTACTTC.